Following are 16 T cell receptor beta chains from one sample sequenced in a study of T-cell reconstitution after alpha-beta-depleted transplantation in children. A TCRbeta library incorporating unique molecular identifiers was prepared. TCRdb re-analysed the PCR reads in MiXCR, keeping a single row per CDR3 protein. The data show a few hundred thousand distinct CDR3 sequences, with roughly 20% seen just once and 3.5% to 4% held by the top ten. The specimen comprised PBMCs from the stem cell graft donor, sampled from the stem cell graft. These receptors all stem from a human donor who donated a stem cell graft to a child with acute myeloid leukemia.

This clonotype was picked up a small number of times. This chain joins TRBV7-9 and TRBJ1-2, with a weak D call TRBD1 (5 bases). This CDR3 has 17 amino acids. Trimming shortened V by 1 base and J by 4 bases, and 19 bases separated the two germline ends. Germline-derived CDR1 and CDR2 are SEHNR and FQNEAQ (reference sequence). This CDR3 reads CASSLVSGPRPGYGYTF. The CDR3 bases are TGTGCCAGCAGCTTAGTGTCGGGACCAAGACCGGGCTATGGCTACACCTTC.

This clonotype was observed many times. The CDR3 spells CASSYMLGGRPYEQYF. CDR3 DNA: TGTGCCAGCAGTTACATGTTGGGCGGGAGGCCCTACGAGCAGTACTTC. This sequence joins TRBV6-5 and TRBJ2-7; 8 bases agree with TRBD2. The germline V gene has CDR1 MNHEY and CDR2 SVGAGI. This CDR3 is built from 16 residues. The J segment lost 2 bases and the V segment lost 2 bases, leaving 8 bases of the junction unmatched.

The CDR3 sequence is CASSSGLLKNHSYEQYF. The CDR3 DNA is TGTGCCAGCAGCTCCGGACTACTAAAGAACCATTCCTACGAGCAGTACTTC. The V call is TRBV7-2, the J call TRBJ2-7, with a tentative D call TRBD2 (6 bases). Germline CDR1 is SGHTA and CDR2 is FQGNSA. The CDR3 spans 17 residues. Trimming cost V 4 bases and J 1 base, with 20 bases left between them.

The chain is built from TRBV29-1 and TRBJ1-1; 7 bases fit TRBD1. The junction had 3 bases not matched to a gene; V was cut back by 2 bases and J by 3 bases. The CDR3 length is 13 residues. Germline assignment: CDR1 SQVTM and CDR2 ANQGSEA. DNA of the CDR3: TGCAGCGTTGAACAGGGGGGAGACACTGAAGCTTTCTTT. Amino acids: CSVEQGGDTEAFF.

The sample holds many counts of this clonotype. This chain connects TRBV12-3 or TRBV12-4 to TRBJ1-2; 8 nucleotides agree with TRBD1. After removal of 3 bases from V and 0 bases from J, the junction contained 6 bases not matched to a gene. CDR3 length equals 16 residues. The CDR3 here is CASSFPDRGANYGYTF. As DNA, the CDR3 is TGTGCCAGCAGTTTTCCCGACAGGGGAGCTAACTATGGCTACACCTTC.

This clonotype came up a few times. V is TRBV12-3 or TRBV12-4 and J is TRBJ2-1, with 9 bases that match TRBD1. The CDR3 spans 15 residues. V shed 4 bases and J 8 bases; nucleotides not matched to a gene: 9. For the CDR3, the DNA is TGTGCCAGCAGTTCGCTCGGGACAGGGATACATGAGCAGTTCTTC. Protein sequence: CASSSLGTGIHEQFF.

This clonotype was observed a handful of times. The chain uses TRBV15 and TRBJ2-1; the D is unclear. The CDR3 length is 16 residues. Germline V lookup: CDR1 LNHNV, CDR2 YYDKDF (reference sequence). The V and J ends lost 0 bases and 3 bases respectively, with 12 bases between them. CDR3 in amino acids: CATSRDRAGIYNEQFF. Here the CDR3 DNA reads TGTGCCACCAGCAGAGATAGGGCAGGAATCTACAATGAGCAGTTCTTC.

This clonotype was found many times. This chain connects TRBV20-1 to TRBJ2-1; D may be TRBD1 (5 bases). V dropped 0 bases and J dropped 4 bases, with 13 bases sitting between them. The CDR3 is made up of 15 amino acids. Germline values: CDR1 DFQATT, CDR2 SNEGSKA (reference sequence). The CDR3 DNA reads TGCAGTGCTAGAGATTACAGGAATAATTACAATGAGCAGTTCTTC. Its translation: CSARDYRNNYNEQFF.

The chain links TRBV4-1 to TRBJ2-3, with D perhaps TRBD2 (5 bases). The CDR3 contains 16 residues. Trimming shortened V by 1 base and J by 4 bases, and 15 bases separated the two germline ends. Germline CDR1 reads MGHRA; CDR2 reads YSYEKL. The CDR3 reads CASSQARGSGADTQYF. The CDR3 bases are TGCGCCAGCAGCCAAGCCAGAGGGAGTGGGGCAGATACGCAGTATTTT.

J is TRBJ1-3 and V is TRBV6-5; D is undetermined. CDR3 length: 15 residues. CDR1 MNHEY and CDR2 SVGAGI come from the germline V gene. With 0 bases removed from V and 7 bases from J, the gap between germline ends came to 13 bases. The CDR3 DNA reads TGTGCCAGCAGTTACTCATGGGGTGGAGGGAACACCATATATTTT. It codes for CASSYSWGGGNTIYF.

J is TRBJ2-7 and V is TRBV9, with D perhaps matching TRBD1 (5 bases). The germline CDR1 and CDR2 sequences are SGDLS and YYNGEE. The length of the CDR3 is 14 residues. Trimming took off 3 bases at V and 0 bases at J, with 10 bases between the two ends. CDR3 nucleotides: TGTGCCAGCAGCGGGACCGACAGCTCCTACGAGCAGTACTTC. Amino acids: CASSGTDSSYEQYF. The full variable domain, in which reference TRBV9 and TRBJ2-7 provide the parts outside the CDR3, is DSGVTQTPKHLITATGQRVTLRCSPRSGDLSVYWYQQSLDQGLQFLIQYYNGEERAKGNILERFSAQQFPDLHSELNLSSLELGDSALYFCASSGTDSSYEQYFGPGTRLTVT.

The V and J genes are TRBV28 and TRBJ2-5, with D perhaps assigned TRBD1 or TRBD2 (5 bases each). Germline lookup yields CDR1 MDHEN and CDR2 SYDVKM. The CDR3 is made up of 13 amino acids. Trimming took 7 bases from V and 7 from J, leaving 16 bases between them. The CDR3 here is CASTTGTLGTQYF. CDR3 sequence (DNA): TGTGCCAGCACTACCGGGACGCTGGGGACCCAGTACTTC.

The chain carries TRBV4-1 and TRBJ2-1, with a weak D call TRBD2 (5 bases). Germline values: CDR1 MGHRA, CDR2 YSYEKL. There are 14 residues in the CDR3. The V end was cut by 1 base, the J end by 7 bases, with 11 bases between. DNA for the CDR3: TGCGCCAGCAGCCAAGGGTTAGAGGGAAATGAGCAGTTCTTC. As protein: CASSQGLEGNEQFF.

The rearrangement links TRBV27 to TRBJ2-2; possible D gene TRBD2, 6 bases. The CDR3 totals 14 residues. Germline lookup yields CDR1 MNHEY and CDR2 SMNVEV (reference sequence). V was cut by 6 bases and J by 3 bases, with 11 bases left in between. The CDR3 DNA sequence: TGTGCCAGCAGCCCCCTAGCGCACACCGGGGAGCTGTTTTTT. It yields the protein CASSPLAHTGELFF.

There are many counts of this clonotype. The V and J genes are TRBV10-2 and TRBJ2-7, with TRBD1 matching over 8 bases. Germline trimming cut 6 bases from V and 0 bases from J; bases unmatched to any gene: 4. Germline values: CDR1 WSHSY, CDR2 SAAADI. The CDR3 runs to 14 residues. The CDR3 DNA is TGCGCCAGCAGGCCGGGACAGGTCTCCTACGAGCAGTACTTC. Translation: CASRPGQVSYEQYF.

The chain joins TRBV4-3 to TRBJ2-2; 7 nucleotides align to TRBD2. Germline assignment: CDR1 LGHNA and CDR2 YSLEER. Trimming cost V 2 bases and J 5 bases; bases outside gene matches: 2. This CDR3 has 14 residues. CDR3 sequence: CASSQILATGELFF. DNA for the CDR3: TGCGCCAGCAGCCAAATACTAGCGACCGGGGAGCTGTTTTTT.